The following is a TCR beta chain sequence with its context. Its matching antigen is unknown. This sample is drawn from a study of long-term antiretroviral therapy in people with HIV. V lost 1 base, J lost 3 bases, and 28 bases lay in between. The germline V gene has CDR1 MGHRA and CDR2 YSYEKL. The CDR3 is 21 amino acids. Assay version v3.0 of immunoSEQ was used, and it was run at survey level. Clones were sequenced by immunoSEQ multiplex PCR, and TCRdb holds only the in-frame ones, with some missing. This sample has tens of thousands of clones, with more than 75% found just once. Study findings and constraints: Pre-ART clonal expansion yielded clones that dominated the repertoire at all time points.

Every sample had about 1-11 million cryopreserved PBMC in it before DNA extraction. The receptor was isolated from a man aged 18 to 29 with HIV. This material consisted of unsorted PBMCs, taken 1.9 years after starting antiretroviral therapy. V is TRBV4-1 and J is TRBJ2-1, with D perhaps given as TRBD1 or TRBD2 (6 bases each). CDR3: CASSQGGGQGLEGHLYNEQFF. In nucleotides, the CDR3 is TGCGCCAGCAGCCAAGGAGGGGGGCAGGGGTTAGAGGGTCACCTCTACAATGAGCAGTTCTTC.